Following are 21 T cell receptor beta chains from one sample sequenced in a study of cytomegalovirus exposure and HLA in healthy donors. PCR was performed using 60 Vbeta and 13 Jbeta primers. Clones were read by immunoSEQ multiplex PCR, and TCRdb kept only the in-frame ones, dropping some. The repertoire includes roughly 130,000 clones, around 80% of them detected once, and around 1.8% sits in the top ten. Sequencing was carried out using PBMCs. These receptors all come from a woman between 40 and 55 years old in good health and CMV-seronegative.

This clone was detected only once. The chain uses TRBV6-1 and TRBJ2-5, with TRBD2 as a possible D gene (5 bases). CDR3 length equals 14 residues. Trimming stripped 8 bases from V and 2 bases from J, with 15 bases between. Germline-derived CDR1 and CDR2 are MNHNS and SASEGT. CDR3 amino acids: CASSPGGIQETQYF. In nucleotides, the CDR3 is TGTGCCAGCTCCCCCGGAGGCATTCAAGAGACCCAGTACTTC.

V and J are TRBV20-1 and TRBJ2-1, with 7 bases that match TRBD2. The CDR3 runs to 11 residues. With 5 bases clipped from V and 15 bases from J, the junction kept 10 bases outside the gene matches. Germline CDR1 and CDR2: DFQATT and SNEGSKA (reference sequence). The chain's CDR3 is CSAGGGGSLFF. The CDR3 DNA is TGCAGTGCTGGGGGGGGTGGATCCCTGTTCTTC.

V and J are TRBV11-2 and TRBJ2-1; D is unresolved. V gave up 0 bases and J gave up 4 bases, with 19 bases separating them. CDR1 is SGHAT and CDR2 is FQNNGV in the germline V gene. CDR3 length equals 18 residues. The CDR3 nucleotides are TGTGCCAGCAGCTTAGATCTGGCTAGATCAGCCGATTACAATGAGCAGTTCTTC. Its protein product is CASSLDLARSADYNEQFF.

This clone was detected only once. The chain is built from TRBV6-6 and TRBJ1-1, with a tentative D call TRBD1 (6 bases). Looked up from germline, CDR1 is MNHNY and CDR2 is SVGAGI (reference sequence). The CDR3 runs 10 residues. V shed 8 bases and J shed 8 bases, with 9 bases lying between them. The DNA for the CDR3 is TGTGCCAGCGGGGGGGCGGAAGCTTTCTTT. Translated: CASGGAEAFF.

This CDR3 reads CASSSDRGDQPQHF. DNA for the CDR3: TGTGCCAGCAGTTCAGACAGGGGTGATCAGCCCCAGCATTTT. The genes are TRBV28 and TRBJ1-5, with 8 bases aligning to TRBD1. Germline V gene sequence: CDR1 MDHEN, CDR2 SYDVKM. The CDR3 runs 14 residues. J was trimmed by 5 bases and V by 4 bases; bases with no gene match: 4. Looking up the rest from reference TRBV28 and TRBJ1-5 gives the full variable domain: DVKVTQSSRYLVKRTGEKVFLECVQDMDHENMFWYRQDPGLGLRLIYFSYDVKMKEKGDIPEGYSVSREKKERFSLILESASTNQTSMYLCASSSDRGDQPQHFGDGTRLSIL.

The rearrangement uses TRBV19 and TRBJ1-2; D possibly corresponds to TRBD1 (5 bases). The CDR3 spans 14 residues. CDR1 and CDR2 from the germline V gene are LNHDA and SQIVND (reference sequence). Between the trimmed V and J ends, which lost 4 bases and 5 bases, there was a span of 14 bases. The CDR3 DNA reads TGTGCCAGTAGTACGAAAAGCGGGGCATATGGCTACACCTTC. Translation gives CASSTKSGAYGYTF.

The rearrangement links TRBV19 to TRBJ2-1; TRBD1 matches at 8 bases. V trimming: 7 bases; J trimming: 5 bases; junction bases outside the gene matches: 4. The length of the CDR3 is 13 residues. The germline gives CDR1 LNHDA, CDR2 SQIVND (reference sequence). The CDR3 bases are TGTGCCAGTAACCAGGGGGCGAACAATGAGCAGTTCTTC. Its protein product is CASNQGANNEQFF.

This chain links TRBV27 with TRBJ1-6; maybe TRBD1 (6 bases). Germline CDR1 and CDR2: MNHEY and SMNVEV (reference sequence). V was trimmed by 5 bases and J by 9 bases, leaving 14 bases between them. CDR3 length: 14 residues. The chain's CDR3 is CASSPGTYSSPLHF. In DNA, the CDR3 is TGTGCCAGCAGTCCCGGGACATACAGTTCACCCCTCCACTTT.

The sample holds one count of this clone. The junction shows a germline mismatch at one end, possibly a read error. The chain combines TRBV5-4 with TRBJ2-2, with TRBD1 as a possible D gene (6 bases). The CDR3 sequence is 15 residues long. Per the germline V gene, CDR1 is SGHNT and CDR2 is YYREEE (reference sequence). CDR3 sequence reads: CAGSLTQGYIGELFF. DNA for the CDR3: TGTGCCGGCAGCTTGACTCAGGGGTATATCGGGGAGCTGTTTTTT. Filled out from reference TRBV5-4 and TRBJ2-2, the complete variable domain reads ETGVTQSPTHLIKTRGQQVTLRCSSQSGHNTVSWYQQALGQGPQFIFQYYREEENGRGNFPPRFSGLQFPNYSSELNVNALELDDSALYLCAGSLTQGYIGELFFGEGSRLTVL.

The chain is built from TRBV13 and TRBJ2-1, with a weak D call TRBD2 (6 bases). The CDR3 totals 17 residues. The V end lost 5 bases, the J end lost 10 bases, and 27 bases lay between the germline ends. The germline gives CDR1 PRHDT, CDR2 FYEKMQ (reference sequence). This CDR3 is CASSPKPGLRILGEQFF. The CDR3 DNA sequence: TGTGCCAGCAGCCCCAAACCGGGACTCCGCATATTAGGCGAGCAGTTCTTC.

The chain links TRBV29-1 to TRBJ2-7, with TRBD1 as a possible D gene (6 bases). V lost 0 bases to trimming and J lost 6 bases, with 15 bases between them. This CDR3 comprises 14 residues. Germline V lookup: CDR1 SQVTM, CDR2 ANQGSEA. CDR3 sequence: CSVEDLTRGPEQYF. The CDR3 nucleotides read TGCAGCGTTGAAGACCTCACCAGGGGTCCCGAGCAGTACTTC.

The chain is built from TRBV5-1 and TRBJ1-1; weak D call: TRBD1 (5 bases). The germline V and J ends were trimmed by 0 bases and 0 bases, with 9 bases remaining between them. In germline, CDR1 is SGHRS, CDR2 YFSETQ. CDR3 length equals 15 residues. For the CDR3, the DNA is TGCGCCAGCAGCTTGGAGGGGAATTTGAACACTGAAGCTTTCTTT. This gives the protein CASSLEGNLNTEAFF.

This clone appeared a single time. The rearrangement links TRBV5-4 to TRBJ1-2; D unclear. The CDR3 loop spans 12 amino acids. Trimming shortened V by 1 base and J by 6 bases, and 7 bases separated the two germline ends. The germline CDR1 and CDR2 sequences are SGHNT and YYREEE (reference sequence). CDR3: CASSLSGDGYTF. CDR3 DNA: TGTGCCAGCAGCTTGAGCGGGGATGGCTACACCTTC.

Sample share makes this clone medium-sized. The J gene is TRBJ1-6, the V gene TRBV6-4; D not resolved. Per germline, CDR1 MRHNA and CDR2 SNTAGT. The CDR3 has 13 amino acids. Trimming left V 2 bases short and J 7 bases short, with 6 bases between. The CDR3 sequence is CASSDESNSPLHF. The CDR3 nucleotides are TGTGCCAGCAGTGACGAGTCGAATTCACCCCTCCACTTT.

The chain links TRBV7-8 to TRBJ2-5, with D uncertain. The better agreement between TRBJ2-7 and the DNA end casts doubt on the J call. The germline V gene encodes CDR1 SGHVS and CDR2 FQNEAQ. There are 13 residues in the CDR3. CDR3 coding DNA: TGTGCCAGCAGCTTAGCGCCCTTCTACGAGCAGTACTTC. This translates into CASSLAPFYEQYF.

This chain joins TRBV6-1 and TRBJ2-7; 9 nucleotides align to TRBD2. This CDR3 contains 14 residues. Germline CDR1 is MNHNS and CDR2 is SASEGT. V shed 7 bases and J 2 bases; nucleotides not matched to a gene: 6. The CDR3 bases are TGTGCCAGCACCAGCGGGGGGAGCGCCTACGAGCAGTACTTC. Its translation is CASTSGGSAYEQYF.

The chain uses TRBV28 and TRBJ1-1; the D is unclear. V lost 3 bases, J lost 6 bases, and 11 bases lay in between. Germline V lookup: CDR1 MDHEN, CDR2 SYDVKM. The CDR3 runs 13 residues. The CDR3 DNA is TGTGCCAGCAGTTTCGAGCGGTTCGCTGAAGCTTTCTTT. The encoded protein is CASSFERFAEAFF. Combining the CDR3 with reference TRBV28 and TRBJ1-1 gives the whole variable domain DVKVTQSSRYLVKRTGEKVFLECVQDMDHENMFWYRQDPGLGLRLIYFSYDVKMKEKGDIPEGYSVSREKKERFSLILESASTNQTSMYLCASSFERFAEAFFGQGTRLTVV.

A single count supports this clone. V usage is TRBV18 and J usage is TRBJ2-5; the D gene is possibly TRBD1 (5 bases). This CDR3 has 14 residues. V lost 8 bases to trimming and J lost 2 bases, with 15 bases between them. Germline lookup yields CDR1 KGHSH and CDR2 LQKENI. The CDR3 DNA sequence: TGTGCCAGCGCCAAAGGAAGGGGACAAGAGACCCAGTACTTC. This sequence encodes CASAKGRGQETQYF.

The chain employs TRBV15 and TRBJ2-3; 9 bases match TRBD2. After removal of 6 bases from V and 2 bases from J, the junction contained 9 bases not matched to a gene. The germline CDR1 and CDR2 sequences are LNHNV and YYDKDF (reference sequence). This CDR3 contains 16 residues. The CDR3 reads CATRRNSGSYTDTQYF. CDR3 DNA sequence: TGTGCCACCAGAAGAAATAGCGGGAGTTACACAGATACGCAGTATTTT. The variable domain in full, completed from reference TRBV15 and TRBJ2-3, reads DAMVIQNPRYQVTQFGKPVTLSCSQTLNHNVMYWYQQKSSQAPKLLFHYYDKDFNNEADTPDNFQSRRPNTSFCFLDIRSPGLGDTAMYLCATRRNSGSYTDTQYFGPGTRLTVL.

The V call is TRBV11-2, the J call TRBJ2-5; TRBD2 agrees at 10 bases. J was trimmed by 4 bases and V by 8 bases; bases with no gene match: 10. The germline V gene encodes CDR1 SGHAT and CDR2 FQNNGV. The CDR3 extends over 15 amino acids. In nucleotides, the CDR3 is TGTGCCAGCGTCCCGGTTCTAGCGGGAGTAGAGACCCAGTACTTC. It is translated as CASVPVLAGVETQYF.

This clone was seen only once. The junction departs from germline at one end; a sequencing error may be responsible. The CDR3 bases are TGTGCCAGCAGGGAAGGTGCGGGGGCCGCGGGCACCGGGGAGCTGTTTTTT. Translating it yields CASREGAGAAGTGELFF. The chain recombines TRBV6-1 with TRBJ2-2, with D maybe TRBD2 (7 bases). This CDR3 is built from 17 residues. In germline, CDR1 is MNHNS, CDR2 SASEGT.